These T cell receptor beta chains were read from a single sample in a study of blood T cell repertoires in COVID-19. Repertoires were generated with immunoSEQ multiplex PCR, while TCRdb's copy carries only in-frame clones and drops some. The sample carries about 140,000 clones, 80% to 85% recorded once. The sequencing sample was made of peripheral blood. These receptors were collected from a human donor in a cohort sampled during active COVID-19. The CDR3 runs from the conserved cysteine through the conserved F or W. Fields, in order: J gene, D gene, clone size, V gene, CDR3 DNA, CDR3 protein. The D gene is left open where the match is weak. Where a row states a size, it is once, few, many or the class of an expanded clone; other rows omit it.

TRBJ2-2 TRBD1 NA TRBV6-6 TGTGCCAGCAGTTACCAGACAGGGGGAGCCGGGGAGCTGTTTTTT CASSYQTGGAGELFF
TRBJ2-3 TRBD2 NA TRBV5-6 TGTGCCAGCAGCATACCTAGGACGGGGGGGCCCGCAGATACGCAGTATTTT CASSIPRTGGPADTQYF
TRBJ1-5 TRBD1 NA TRBV6-1 TGTGCCAGCAGTGGACCGACAGGGGGCGAAACGGCGCTAAATCAGCCCCAGCATTTT CASSGPTGGETALNQPQHF
TRBJ1-4 NA NA TRBV15 TGTGCCACCAGCGGGGGATGGGGAGGGGATAATGAAAAACTGTTTTTT CATSGGWGGDNEKLFF
TRBJ1-5 NA NA TRBV6-2/TRBV6-3 TGTGCCAGCACCCCGCGGGGGGCTCAGCCCCAGCATTTT CASTPRGAQPQHF
TRBJ2-1 TRBD2 NA TRBV19 TGTGCCGCAGGACTAGCGGGGTACAATGAGCAGTTCTTC CAAGLAGYNEQFF
TRBJ1-3 NA NA TRBV19 TGTGCCAGTAGTATTATCGAGACTGGAAACACCATATATTTT CASSIIETGNTIYF
TRBJ2-1 TRBD2 NA TRBV24-1 TGTGCCACCAGTGACCGAACTAGCGGGGGGGCCGTTTTAAGCAATGAGCAGTTCTTC CATSDRTSGGAVLSNEQFF
TRBJ2-7 NA NA TRBV7-2 TGTGCCAGCAGCTTAACGGACTACGCTAAGCAGTACTTC CASSLTDYAKQYF
TRBJ1-1 TRBD1 few TRBV18 TGTGCCAGCTCACCGCTTGGGACAGTGGGCACTGAAGCTTTCTTT CASSPLGTVGTEAFF
TRBJ2-3 TRBD1 NA TRBV6-5 TGTGCCAGCAGGATGGGACAGTTGAAAGATACGCAGTATTTT CASRMGQLKDTQYF
TRBJ2-7 NA NA TRBV6-2/TRBV6-3 TGTGCCAGCAGTTACCGATCTAACGAGCAGTACTTC CASSYRSNEQYF
TRBJ2-7 NA NA TRBV27 TGTGCCAGCAGTAGGGGATCCCACGAGCAGTACTTC CASSRGSHEQYF
TRBJ2-7 TRBD2 NA TRBV20-1 TGCAGTGCTAGTATAGTAATTGCAGCGGGAAGCTCCTACGAGCAGTACTTC CSASIVIAAGSSYEQYF
TRBJ1-1 TRBD1 NA TRBV6-1 TGTGCCAGCAGTGAGCTTACAGGGGCGAACACTGAAGCTTTCTTT CASSELTGANTEAFF
TRBJ2-7 NA many TRBV5-1 TGCGCCAGCCGGCGCCCTCCAGGCTACGAGCAGTACTTC CASRRPPGYEQYF
TRBJ1-3 TRBD1 NA TRBV13 TGTGCCAGCAGCGCGGGACAGGGTTACTCTGGAAACACCATATATTTT CASSAGQGYSGNTIYF
TRBJ1-5 TRBD1 NA TRBV7-8 TGTGCCAGCAGCTTAGGAGGGCAGGGGGTTAGACAGCCCCAGCATTTT CASSLGGQGVRQPQHF
TRBJ1-2 NA NA TRBV5-6 TGTGCCAGCAGCCCGGTAGAGATATCGCGGGGTGGCTACACCTTC CASSPVEISRGGYTF
TRBJ1-1 NA NA TRBV27 TGTGCCAGCAGTTTAGAGGGAAACACTGAAGCTTTCTTT CASSLEGNTEAFF
TRBJ1-1 TRBD1 few TRBV2 TGTGCCAGCAAACCGGGACAGGTCGTTGAAGCTTTCTTT CASKPGQVVEAFF
TRBJ2-7 NA NA TRBV2 TGTGCCAGCAGTGAAGTTGGAGTCTACGACGAGCAGTACTTC CASSEVGVYDEQYF
TRBJ1-2 NA once TRBV6-4 TGTGCCAGCAGTGAGGGGATGGGAGGTACTAACTATGGCTACACCTTC CASSEGMGGTNYGYTF
TRBJ2-1 NA NA TRBV19 TGTGCCAGTAGTATGGGGAGAACCTACAATGAGCAGTTCTTC CASSMGRTYNEQFF
TRBJ2-1 TRBD2 NA TRBV5-1 TGCGCCAGCACCGGGGGGGGTTCCCCCTACAATGAGCAGTTCTTC CASTGGGSPYNEQFF
TRBJ1-4 TRBD1 NA TRBV7-9 TGTGCCAGCAGCTTAAGGGCAGGGGGCAATGAAAAACTGTTTTTT CASSLRAGGNEKLFF
TRBJ1-1 NA few TRBV11-2 TGTGCCAGCAGCTTACTCTCGGCGGCTGAAGCTTTCTTT CASSLLSAAEAFF
TRBJ1-5 NA once TRBV6-5 TGTGCCAGCAGCCGGACAGTTAGCAATCAGCCCCAGCATTTT CASSRTVSNQPQHF
TRBJ2-1 TRBD2 NA TRBV6-5 TGTGCCAGCAGTTACGACCGGTCGGGGGGGTTCAATGAGCAGTTCTTC CASSYDRSGGFNEQFF
TRBJ1-6 NA NA TRBV5-1 TGCGCCAGCAGCTTGGAGTCAGAAGTTAATTCACCCCTCCACTTT CASSLESEVNSPLHF
TRBJ2-7 TRBD1 few TRBV11-2 TGTGCCAGCAGCTTCGTACAGGGGTACAACGAGCAGTACTTC CASSFVQGYNEQYF
TRBJ2-2 NA NA TRBV7-2 TGTGCCAGCACCTCGGTAGGGGGGGCGCGGACCGGGGAGCTGTTTTTT CASTSVGGARTGELFF
TRBJ2-7 TRBD2 few TRBV9 TGTGCCAGCAGTGGTTTTTCGGGGGGCTCCTACGAGCAGTACTTC CASSGFSGGSYEQYF
TRBJ2-5 NA NA TRBV3-1/TRBV3-2 TGTGCCAGCAGCCAAGAGACAGAGCAAGAGACCCAGTACTTC CASSQETEQETQYF
TRBJ2-7 TRBD1 NA TRBV9 TGTGCCAGCAGCGAGGGGGACAGGGGGCACGAGCAGTACTTC CASSEGDRGHEQYF
TRBJ2-5 NA NA TRBV7-2 TGTGCCAGCAGCTTTAACAGGGATCTCGCAGAGACCCAGTACTTC CASSFNRDLAETQYF
TRBJ2-2 NA NA TRBV7-3 TGTGCCAGCAGCCCCCGGGACACGGGTGGGGGGGAGCTGTTTTTT CASSPRDTGGGELFF
TRBJ1-1 TRBD1 NA TRBV5-1 TGCGCCAGCAGCTTGAGTTGGGACAGGGCGGCTGAAGCTTTCTTT CASSLSWDRAAEAFF
TRBJ2-1 TRBD2 NA TRBV9 TGTGCCAGCAACGTAGCTTGGTTCAGCGGGGGGGCCGACGAGCAGTTCTTC CASNVAWFSGGADEQFF
TRBJ2-2 NA NA TRBV5-1 TGCGCCACTACGGAAGGGCACAGGGCCGGGGAGCTGTTTTTT CATTEGHRAGELFF
TRBJ2-5 NA NA TRBV18 TGTGCCAGCTCACCACCCTCCGGGATAGATACAGAGACCCAGTACTTC CASSPPSGIDTETQYF
TRBJ2-7 TRBD1 NA TRBV5-6 TGTGCCAGCAGCTCTGACAGGGGGCGCACCATGGACGAGCAGTACTTC CASSSDRGRTMDEQYF
TRBJ2-7 NA NA TRBV27 TGTGCCAGCAGTCTCTCGGGGGTGGGCCAAATTGCCTACGAGCAGTACTTC CASSLSGVGQIAYEQYF
TRBJ2-5 TRBD2 NA TRBV15 TGTGCCACCAGCAGCCTCGGGGGGAGGGAGACCCAGTACTTC CATSSLGGRETQYF